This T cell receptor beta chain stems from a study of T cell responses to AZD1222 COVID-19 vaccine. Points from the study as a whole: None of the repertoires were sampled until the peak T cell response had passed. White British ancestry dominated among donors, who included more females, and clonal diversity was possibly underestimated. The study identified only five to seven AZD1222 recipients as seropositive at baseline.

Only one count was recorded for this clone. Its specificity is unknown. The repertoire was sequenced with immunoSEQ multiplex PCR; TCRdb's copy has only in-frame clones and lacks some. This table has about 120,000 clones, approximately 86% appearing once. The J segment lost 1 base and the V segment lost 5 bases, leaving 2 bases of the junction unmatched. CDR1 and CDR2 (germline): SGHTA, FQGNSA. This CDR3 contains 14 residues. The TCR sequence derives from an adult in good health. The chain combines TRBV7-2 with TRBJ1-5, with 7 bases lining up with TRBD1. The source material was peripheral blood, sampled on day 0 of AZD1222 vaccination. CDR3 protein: CASSPGGSNQPQHF. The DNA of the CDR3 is TGTGCCAGCAGCCCAGGGGGAAGCAATCAGCCCCAGCATTTT.